This entry is about one TCR beta chain. Its antigen is as yet unknown. This CDR3 is 16 amino acids long. With V trimmed by 5 bases and J by 0 bases, 6 bases remained unmatched. Germline V gene sequence: CDR1 MNHEY, CDR2 SMNVEV (reference sequence). The data were obtained in a study of lymphopenia after photon versus proton radiotherapy. General study results and limits: Survival link was tested only in deceased patients; proton benefit remains a possibility. Oligoclonal CD8+ Temra expansion after nadir drove photon patients' diversity drop. Post-nadir TCR diversity decline inversely tracked overall survival among those who died. Relative stability marked proton patients; photon patients lost diversity and naive cells.

Data came from immunoSEQ multiplex PCR; TCRdb stores just in-frame clones and leaves some out. The sample consists of 35,000 to 45,000 clones, approximately 80% of them appearing once. The chain couples TRBV27 to TRBJ2-3; 9 bases fit TRBD1. This TCR was recovered from a woman aged 70 to 79 with pancreatic cancer. This sample comprised peripheral blood, obtained from a patient treated with proton-based radiotherapy. The CDR3 region has the DNA TGTGCCAGCAGTCCAGGGACAGGGAGGAGCACAGATACGCAGTATTTT. Translating it yields CASSPGTGRSTDTQYF.